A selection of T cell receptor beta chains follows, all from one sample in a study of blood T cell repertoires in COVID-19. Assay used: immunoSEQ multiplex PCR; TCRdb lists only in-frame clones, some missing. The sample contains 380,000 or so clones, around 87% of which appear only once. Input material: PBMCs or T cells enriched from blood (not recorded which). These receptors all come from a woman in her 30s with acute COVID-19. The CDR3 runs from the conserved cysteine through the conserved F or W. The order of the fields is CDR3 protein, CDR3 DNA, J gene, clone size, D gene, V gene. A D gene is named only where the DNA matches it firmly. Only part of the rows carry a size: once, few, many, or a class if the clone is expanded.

CASRVRVLEGNTIYF | TGTGCCAGCAGGGTGAGGGTTTTGGAAGGAAACACCATATATTTT | TRBJ1-3 | - | - | TRBV6-5
CASSSTGLAEDEQFF | TGCGCCAGCAGCTCAACGGGACTAGCTGAAGATGAGCAGTTCTTC | TRBJ2-1 | - | TRBD2 | TRBV5-1
CASSFPRSGGTGELFF | TGTGCCAGCAGCTTTCCTCGGAGCGGGGGCACCGGGGAGCTGTTTTTT | TRBJ2-2 | once | TRBD2 | TRBV7-9
CASSGIIGAMNTEAFF | TGCGCCAGCAGCGGGATAATAGGGGCTATGAACACTGAAGCTTTCTTT | TRBJ1-1 | - | - | TRBV4-3
CSASSPPHYEQYF | TGCAGTGCTAGTTCTCCGCCACACTACGAGCAGTACTTC | TRBJ2-7 | - | - | TRBV20-1
CASSPTTTNEKLFF | TGTGCCAGCAGTCCGACTACAACTAATGAAAAACTGTTTTTT | TRBJ1-4 | - | - | TRBV27
CASSEAPGGTEAFF | TGTGCCAGCAGTGAAGCGCCCGGGGGCACTGAAGCTTTCTTT | TRBJ1-1 | - | - | TRBV2
CASSPRQGNTDTQYF | TGTGCCAGCAGCCCACGACAGGGGAACACAGATACGCAGTATTTT | TRBJ2-3 | once | TRBD1 | TRBV7-2
CASAHWTRNTEAFF | TGTGCCAGCGCCCATTGGACACGAAACACTGAAGCTTTCTTT | TRBJ1-1 | - | - | TRBV7-9
CASSEISTGSGNTIYF | TGTGCCAGCAGTGAAATCAGTACAGGCTCTGGAAACACCATATATTTT | TRBJ1-3 | - | - | TRBV6-1